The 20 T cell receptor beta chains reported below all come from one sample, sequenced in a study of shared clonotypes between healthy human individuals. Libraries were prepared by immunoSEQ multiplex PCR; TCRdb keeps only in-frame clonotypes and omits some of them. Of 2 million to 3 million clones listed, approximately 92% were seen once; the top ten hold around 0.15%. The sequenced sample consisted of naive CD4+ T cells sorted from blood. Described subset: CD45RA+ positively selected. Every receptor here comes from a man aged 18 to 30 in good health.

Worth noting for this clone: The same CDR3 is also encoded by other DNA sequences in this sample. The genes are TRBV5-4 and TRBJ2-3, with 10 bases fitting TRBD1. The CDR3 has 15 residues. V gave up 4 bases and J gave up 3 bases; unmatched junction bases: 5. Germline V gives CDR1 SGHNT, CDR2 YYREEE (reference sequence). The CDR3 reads CASSPRTGGTDTQYF. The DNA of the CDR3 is TGTGCCAGCAGCCCTCGGACAGGGGGAACAGATACGCAGTATTTT.

This CDR3 reads CASSEAAGVLRGEQYF. CDR3 coding DNA: TGTGCCAGCAGTGAAGCAGCGGGAGTCTTGAGGGGAGAGCAGTACTTC. The V call is TRBV6-1, the J call TRBJ2-7; 8 bases match TRBD2. Germline CDR1 is MNHNS and CDR2 is SASEGT. The CDR3 is 16 residues long. V shed 0 bases and J 7 bases; nucleotides not matched to a gene: 11.

Here the CDR3 reads CASSPSPYRVLHF. CDR3 nucleotide sequence: TGTGCCAGCAGCCCTTCCCCCTACAGGGTCCTCCACTTT. This chain connects TRBV6-5 to TRBJ1-6; a possible D gene is TRBD1 (6 bases). The length of the CDR3 is 13 residues. The V gene lost 6 bases and the J gene lost 15 bases, with 18 bases spanning the gap. Per the germline V gene, CDR1 is MNHEY and CDR2 is SVGAGI.

The CDR3 protein is CAWAPGTSGGNEQFF. The CDR3 coding sequence is TGTGCCTGGGCCCCCGGGACTAGCGGGGGCAATGAGCAGTTCTTC. The chain is built from TRBV30 and TRBJ2-1; TRBD2 agrees at 14 bases. Germline V CDR1 and CDR2: GTSNPN, SVGIG (reference sequence). V dropped 5 bases and J dropped 6; count of bases not matched to a gene: 6. This CDR3 contains 15 residues.

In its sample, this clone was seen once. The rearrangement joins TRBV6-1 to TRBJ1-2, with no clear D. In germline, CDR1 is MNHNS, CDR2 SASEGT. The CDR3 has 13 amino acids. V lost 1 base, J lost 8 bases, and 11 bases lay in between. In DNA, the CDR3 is TGTGCCAGCAGTGAAGGACTCCAGAGAGGCTACACCTTC. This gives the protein CASSEGLQRGYTF.

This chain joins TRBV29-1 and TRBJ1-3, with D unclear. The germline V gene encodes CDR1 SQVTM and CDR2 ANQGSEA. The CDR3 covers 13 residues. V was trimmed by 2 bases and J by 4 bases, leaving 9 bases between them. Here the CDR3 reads CSVETDRGNTIYF. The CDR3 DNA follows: TGCAGCGTTGAAACCGATCGGGGAAACACCATATATTTT.

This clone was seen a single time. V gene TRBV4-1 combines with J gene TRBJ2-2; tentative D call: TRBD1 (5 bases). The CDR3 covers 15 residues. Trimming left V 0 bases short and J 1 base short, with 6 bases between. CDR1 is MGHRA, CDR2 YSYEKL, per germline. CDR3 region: CASSQDRGNTGELFF. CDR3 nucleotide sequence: TGCGCCAGCAGCCAAGATAGGGGGAACACCGGGGAGCTGTTTTTT.

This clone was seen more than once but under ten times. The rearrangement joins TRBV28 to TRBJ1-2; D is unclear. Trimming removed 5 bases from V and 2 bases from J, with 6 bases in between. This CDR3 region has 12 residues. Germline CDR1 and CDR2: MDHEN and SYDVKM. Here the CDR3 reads CASSAPNYGYTF. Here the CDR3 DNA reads TGTGCCAGCAGTGCACCAAACTATGGCTACACCTTC.

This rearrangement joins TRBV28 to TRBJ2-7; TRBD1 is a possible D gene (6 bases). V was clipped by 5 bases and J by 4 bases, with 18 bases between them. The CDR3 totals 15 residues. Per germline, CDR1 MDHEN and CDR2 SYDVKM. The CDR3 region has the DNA TGTGCCAGCAGTACAACTAGTTTGGGGACATACGAGCAGTACTTC. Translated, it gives CASSTTSLGTYEQYF.

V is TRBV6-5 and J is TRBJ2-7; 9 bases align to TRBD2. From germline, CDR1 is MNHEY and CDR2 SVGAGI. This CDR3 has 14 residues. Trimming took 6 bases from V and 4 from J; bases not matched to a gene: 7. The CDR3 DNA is TGTGCCAGCAGGGGGGGACTAGCCGAATACGAGCAGTACTTC. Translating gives CASRGGLAEYEQYF.

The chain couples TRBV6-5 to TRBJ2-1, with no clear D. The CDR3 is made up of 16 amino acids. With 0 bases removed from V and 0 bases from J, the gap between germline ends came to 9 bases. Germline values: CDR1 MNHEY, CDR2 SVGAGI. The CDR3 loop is CASSYSWISSYNEQFF. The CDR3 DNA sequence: TGTGCCAGCAGTTACTCTTGGATAAGCTCCTACAATGAGCAGTTCTTC.

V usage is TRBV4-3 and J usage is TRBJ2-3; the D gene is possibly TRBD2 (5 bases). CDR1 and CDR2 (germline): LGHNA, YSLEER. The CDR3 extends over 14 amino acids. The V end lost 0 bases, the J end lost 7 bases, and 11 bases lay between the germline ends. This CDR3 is CASSQDRGDNTQYF. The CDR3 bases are TGCGCCAGCAGCCAAGATCGGGGAGATAATACGCAGTATTTT.

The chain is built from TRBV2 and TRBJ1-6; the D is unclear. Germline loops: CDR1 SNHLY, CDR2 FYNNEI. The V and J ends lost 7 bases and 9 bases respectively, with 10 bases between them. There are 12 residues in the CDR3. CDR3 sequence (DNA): TGTGCCAGCACCGGGATAGGTTCACCCCTCCACTTT. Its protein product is CASTGIGSPLHF.

The CDR3 DNA reads as TGTGCCAGCAGCAATAATTGGCCCGGAGACAATGAGCAGTTCTTC. This codes for CASSNNWPGDNEQFF. The genes are TRBV13 and TRBJ2-1; D gene unclear. Trimming took 5 bases from V and 5 from J, leaving 16 bases between them. Germline V gene lookup returns CDR1 PRHDT and CDR2 FYEKMQ (reference sequence). CDR3 size: 15 residues.

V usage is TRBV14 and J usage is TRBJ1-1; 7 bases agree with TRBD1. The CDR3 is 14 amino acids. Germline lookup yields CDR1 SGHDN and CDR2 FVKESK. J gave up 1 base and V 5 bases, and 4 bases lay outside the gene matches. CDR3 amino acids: CASSNQGGNTEAFF. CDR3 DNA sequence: TGTGCCAGCAGCAACCAGGGGGGGAACACTGAAGCTTTCTTT.

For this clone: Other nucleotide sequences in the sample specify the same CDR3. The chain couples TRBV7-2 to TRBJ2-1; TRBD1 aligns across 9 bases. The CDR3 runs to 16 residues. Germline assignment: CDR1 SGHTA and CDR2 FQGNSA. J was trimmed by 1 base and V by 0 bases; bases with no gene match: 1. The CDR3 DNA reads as TGTGCCAGCAGCTTAGCGGGGACAGGGTCCTACAATGAGCAGTTCTTC. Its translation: CASSLAGTGSYNEQFF.

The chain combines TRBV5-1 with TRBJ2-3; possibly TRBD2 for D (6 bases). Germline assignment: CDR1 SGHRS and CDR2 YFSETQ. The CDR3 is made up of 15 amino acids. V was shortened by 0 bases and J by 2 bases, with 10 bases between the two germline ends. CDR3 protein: CASSLGGEITDTQYF. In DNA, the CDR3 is TGCGCCAGCAGCTTGGGCGGGGAGATCACAGATACGCAGTATTTT.

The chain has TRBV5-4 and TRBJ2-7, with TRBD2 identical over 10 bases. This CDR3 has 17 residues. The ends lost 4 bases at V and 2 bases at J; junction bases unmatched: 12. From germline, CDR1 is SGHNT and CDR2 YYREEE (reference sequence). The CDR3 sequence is CASSPRPPAGGPYEQYF. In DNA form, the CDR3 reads TGTGCCAGCAGCCCCCGCCCTCCAGCGGGAGGGCCCTACGAGCAGTACTTC.

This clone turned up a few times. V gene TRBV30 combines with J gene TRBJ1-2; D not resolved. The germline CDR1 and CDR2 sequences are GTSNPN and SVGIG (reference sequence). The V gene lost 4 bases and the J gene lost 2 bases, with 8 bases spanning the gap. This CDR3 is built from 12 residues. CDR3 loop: CAWTPDNYGYTF. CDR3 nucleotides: TGTGCCTGGACCCCGGACAACTATGGCTACACCTTC.

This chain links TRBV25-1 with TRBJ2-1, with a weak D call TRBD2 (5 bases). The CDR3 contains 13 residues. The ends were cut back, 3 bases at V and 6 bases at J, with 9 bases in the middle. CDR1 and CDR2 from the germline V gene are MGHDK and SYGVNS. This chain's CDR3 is CASSDRAGNEQFF. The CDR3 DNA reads TGTGCCAGCAGTGATAGGGCGGGCAATGAGCAGTTCTTC. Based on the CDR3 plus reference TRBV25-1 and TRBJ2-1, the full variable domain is EADIYQTPRYLVIGTGKKITLECSQTMGHDKMYWYQQDPGMELHLIHYSYGVNSTEKGDLSSESTVSRIRTEHFPLTLESARPSHTSQYLCASSDRAGNEQFFGPGTRLTVL.